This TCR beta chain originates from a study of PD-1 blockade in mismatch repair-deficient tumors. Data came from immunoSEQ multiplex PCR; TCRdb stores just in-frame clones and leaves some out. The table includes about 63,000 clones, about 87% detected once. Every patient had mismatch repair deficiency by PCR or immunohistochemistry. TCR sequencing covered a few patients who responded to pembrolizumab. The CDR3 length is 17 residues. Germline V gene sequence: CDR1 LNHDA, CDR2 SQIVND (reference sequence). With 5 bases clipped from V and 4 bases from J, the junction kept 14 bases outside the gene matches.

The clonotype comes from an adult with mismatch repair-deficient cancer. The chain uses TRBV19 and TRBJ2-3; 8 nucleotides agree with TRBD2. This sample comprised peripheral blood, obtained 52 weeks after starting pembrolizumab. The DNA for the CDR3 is TGTGCCAGTAGTGACCCGATTGGTCGGGAGGGTGCAGATACGCAGTATTTT. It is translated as CASSDPIGREGADTQYF.